This T cell receptor (beta chain) derives from a study of response to subunit inactivated influenza vaccine. TCRdb analysed the RT-PCR reads with MiXCR anew, one entry per CDR3 protein. The table has just under 550,000 distinct CDR3 sequences, under 25% seen once. Germline CDR1 KGHDR, CDR2 SFDVKD. V dropped 6 bases and J dropped 4 bases, with 18 bases sitting between them. The length of the CDR3 is 17 residues. The same data also contributed to another study, on T cells expressing NK-cell markers. That study reports: 5'RACE template switching with UMIs produced the TCR beta cDNA. Sorted CD3+CD56+NKG2C+, CD3+CD56+NKG2C- and CD3+CD56-NKG2C+ T cells provided the TCR beta repertoires. The eight sequenced donors comprised seven who were HCMV-seropositive and one who was seronegative. Over 5 donors had dominant NKG2C+ clonotypes that comprised about 1.0-7.0% of their CD8+ T cells.

V and J are TRBV24-1 and TRBJ2-6; D unresolved. This TCR was sampled from a man aged 50-59 years who received an inactivated influenza vaccine. The sequenced sample was CD4+ T cells sorted from PBMCs, obtained approximately 13 days after vaccination. CDR3 bases: TGTGCCACCAGTCCAACCCCCGGGCTCGGCGGGGCCAACGTCCTGACTTTC. It codes for CATSPTPGLGGANVLTF.